This TCR beta chain was found in a study of early T cells in non-severe SARS-CoV-2 infection. To note about this clonotype: A much larger clone is a single base away; this may be a read error.

MiXCR, run by TCRdb on the 5' RACE reads, gives a single entry per CDR3 protein. The sample has about 50,000 distinct CDR3 sequences, about a tenth seen once. Trimming shortened V by 1 base and J by 2 bases, and 9 bases separated the two germline ends. This CDR3 has 15 amino acids. The sequence derives from an adult who was a healthcare worker with PCR-confirmed SARS-CoV-2 infection or an uninfected control (not recorded which). The sample comprised whole blood. The V gene is TRBV12-3 or TRBV12-4, the J gene TRBJ1-5; the D is unclear. CDR3 DNA: TGTGCCAGCAGTTTAGTAGGTCTGGGCAATCAGCCCCAGCATTTT. Its protein product is CASSLVGLGNQPQHF.